The T cell receptor beta chain described here comes from a study of blood T cell repertoires in COVID-19. Study details: COVID-19 samples from acute and convalescent phases originated in the United States, Italy and Spain. The analysed material was cDNA or gDNA that came from T cells, B-cell-depleted T cells, or PBMCs.

As originally analysed: Nucleated cell counts were estimated from reference gene primer amplification. The protocol was immunoSEQ multiplex PCR, while the TCRdb copy is restricted to in-frame clones and leaves out a portion. The V and J calls and clone size were taken over from that table, and D and trimming were inferred from the DNA. This repertoire shows roughly 200,000 clones, about 86% found once; its top ten account for just under 0.9%. The CDR3 length is 15 residues. From germline, CDR1 is MNHEY and CDR2 SVGEGT. V shed 5 bases and J shed 4 bases, with 17 bases lying between them. The sequenced sample was peripheral blood. The chain links TRBV6-2 or TRBV6-3 to TRBJ1-2, with D unresolved. This clonotype was obtained from a young woman who had recovered from COVID-19. The CDR3 reads CASSPNSQYRYGYTF. The CDR3, as DNA: TGTGCCAGCAGTCCGAACAGCCAATACCGCTATGGCTACACCTTC.